The T cell receptor (beta chain) described here comes from a study of regulatory T cells in long-lasting Graves disease. Combining iRepertoire HTBI primers with Arm-PCR of CDR3 regions, the authors built TCR beta libraries. TCRdb used MiXCR to reprocess the multiplex PCR reads, holding one entry per CDR3 protein. Of 400,000 to 500,000 distinct CDR3 sequences in the sample, approximately 15% were seen once. Losses at the gene ends were 5 bases for V and 5 bases for J; bases not matched to a gene: 10. CDR3 length: 16 residues. CDR1 and CDR2 (germline): SGHVS, FQNEAQ. This sample's time point: newly diagnosed GD, antithyroid drugs for less than 3 months. Preparation of the TCR library used RNA extracted from PBMCs. Remarks on this clonotype: Its matching antigen is unknown.

Study-wide findings and caveats: Between persistent patients, a few thousand public clonotypes were shared, exceeding the 950 to 1,000 shared between new patients.

The same specimen was also included in a second study, on T cells in Graves' hyperthyroidism and ophthalmopathy.

This TCR was sampled from a woman aged 45-65 years with Graves disease. Sequences were derived from peripheral blood mononuclear cells (PBMCs), sampled at new diagnosis, from a patient treated with antithyroid drugs. The chain recombines TRBV7-8 with TRBJ2-2; 8 nucleotides line up with TRBD2. CDR3 region: CASSPGGREVTGELFF. The DNA of the CDR3 is TGTGCCAGCAGCCCCGGGGGGCGGGAGGTTACCGGGGAGCTGTTTTTT.